These 22 T cell receptor beta chains were sequenced from one sample in a study of blood T cells in healthy people across ages. PCR was performed a second time for about 7 to 12 cycles using a sample-barcoded 5' primer and a J-beta primer mix. One entry per CDR3 protein results from TCRdb running MiXCR on the 5' RACE reads. This sample yields about 700,000 distinct CDR3 sequences, of which 32% are seen a single time; 15% to 17% belongs to the top ten. The material sequenced was blood. These TCRs come from a woman older than 75 in good health.

With regard to this clonotype: This may be a read error, as it is one base from a much larger clone. V usage is TRBV5-1 and J usage is TRBJ2-7; D possibly corresponds to TRBD1 (6 bases). Trimming took 10 bases from V and 5 from J, leaving 19 bases between them. The CDR3 runs to 13 residues. From germline, CDR1 is SGHRS and CDR2 YFSETQ. CDR3 bases: TGCGCCCCCCAGAGGCAGGGGAGCGACGAGCAGTACTTC. Encoded protein: CAPQRQGSDEQYF.

On this clonotype itself: Compared with germline, one end of the junction differs, possibly owing to a read error. The V call is TRBV4-2, the J call TRBJ1-4; D uncertain. Germline loops: CDR1 LGHNA, CDR2 YNFKEQ. CDR3 size: 15 residues. CDR3 DNA: TGTGTCAGCAGCGTCCCGGGTCGGGCGGCTGAAAAACTGTTTTTT. Protein sequence: CVSSVPGRAAEKLFF.

This clonotype has only a few counts. V and J are TRBV12-3 or TRBV12-4 and TRBJ1-3; no clear D. Trimming stripped 3 bases from V and 0 bases from J, with 3 bases between. The CDR3 runs 13 residues. In DNA form, the CDR3 reads TGTGCCAGCAGTTTCAGCTCTGGAAACACCATATATTTT. Protein sequence: CASSFSSGNTIYF.

This clonotype was detected only a few times. This chain uses TRBV10-3 with TRBJ2-7, with D hard to call. Germline V CDR1 and CDR2: ENHRY, SYGVKD. The CDR3 runs 14 residues. Deletions cut 8 bases from V and 11 bases from J, with 25 bases between. CDR3 in amino acids: CAIGNLRTQVVEYF. CDR3 sequence (DNA): TGTGCCATCGGTAATCTTCGGACCCAAGTGGTTGAGTACTTC.

Ten or more counts support this clonotype. The chain joins TRBV20-1 to TRBJ1-4; no clear D. This CDR3 contains 14 residues. Germline CDR1 DFQATT, CDR2 SNEGSKA (reference sequence). V was shortened by 0 bases and J by 4 bases, with 9 bases between the two germline ends. The CDR3, as DNA: TGCAGTGCTAGAGATAGGCTGTTTAATGAAAAACTGTTTTTT. The encoded protein is CSARDRLFNEKLFF.

In regard to this clonotype: Given a much more abundant clone one base away, this may be a read error. This chain joins TRBV29-1 and TRBJ2-5; tentative D call: TRBD2 (6 bases). The germline V gene has CDR1 SQVTM and CDR2 ANQGSEA. Trimming removed 6 bases from V and 13 bases from J, with 24 bases in between. This CDR3 region has 13 residues. CDR3 amino acids: CSVAPGDYNERYF. DNA for the CDR3: TGCAGCGTCGCCCCGGGGGATTACAATGAGCGGTACTTC.

This clonotype was observed many times. The chain is built from TRBV5-1 and TRBJ2-1; 9 nucleotides match TRBD1. In germline, CDR1 is SGHRS, CDR2 YFSETQ. This CDR3 has 15 amino acids. J lost 8 bases, V lost 0 bases, and 6 bases had no gene match. The DNA of the CDR3 is TGCGCCAGCAGCTTGGGGGGACAGGGATTCGATGAGCAGTTCTTC. Its translation is CASSLGGQGFDEQFF.

J is TRBJ2-5 and V is TRBV5-1; 10 bases are shared with TRBD2. The CDR3 has 16 amino acids. V dropped 3 bases and J dropped 13; count of bases not matched to a gene: 18. CDR1 is SGHRS, CDR2 YFSETQ, per germline. CDR3 nucleotides: TGCGCCAGCAGCTCCCCACTAGCGGGGCTCTACAATGAGCGGTACTTC. Amino acid sequence: CASSSPLAGLYNERYF. The full variable domain, completed using reference TRBV5-1 and TRBJ2-5, is KAGVTQTPRYLIKTRGQQVTLSCSPISGHRSVSWYQQTPGQGLQFLFEYFSETQRNKGNFPGRFSGRQFSNSRSEMNVSTLELGDSALYLCASSSPLAGLYNERYFGPGTRLLVL.

CDR3 amino acids: CASSLEGRANEQFF. CDR3 nucleotides: TGTGCCAGCAGCTTAGAGGGCAGGGCCAATGAGCAGTTCTTC. The chain carries TRBV7-9 and TRBJ2-1, with D maybe TRBD1 (5 bases). This CDR3 is built from 14 residues. Germline assignment: CDR1 SEHNR and CDR2 FQNEAQ (reference sequence). Trimming took off 1 base at V and 6 bases at J, with 10 bases between the two ends.

The CDR3 DNA reads TGTGCCAGCAGCTTACCCAGGACGTCCCAAGAGACCCAGTACTTC. As protein: CASSLPRTSQETQYF. The V and J genes are TRBV13 and TRBJ2-5; D call uncertain. The length of the CDR3 is 15 residues. Trimming removed 2 bases from V and 1 base from J, with 11 bases in between. Looked up from germline, CDR1 is PRHDT and CDR2 is FYEKMQ (reference sequence).

Details on this clonotype: This may be a read error: a much more frequent sequence differs by one nucleotide. This chain joins TRBV9 and TRBJ1-6, with 7 bases that match TRBD1. In germline, CDR1 is SGDLS, CDR2 YYNGEE. The CDR3 loop spans 14 amino acids. CDR3 sequence reads: CASSTRQGNSALHF. The CDR3, as DNA: TGTGCCAGCAGCACGCGACAGGGTAATTCAGCCCTCCACTTT. The full variable domain, with the rest looked up from reference TRBV9 and TRBJ1-6, is DSGVTQTPKHLITATGQRVTLRCSPRSGDLSVYWYQQSLDQGLQFLIQYYNGEERAKGNILERFSAQQFPDLHSELNLSSLELGDSALYFCASSTRQGNSALHFGNGTRLTVT.

This clonotype was found once. The chain couples TRBV20-1 to TRBJ2-5; 7 nucleotides align to TRBD1. The length of the CDR3 is 12 residues. J was trimmed by 1 base and V by 4 bases; bases with no gene match: 0. Looked up from germline, CDR1 is DFQATT and CDR2 is SNEGSKA (reference sequence). The CDR3 here is CSAKGAQETQYF. CDR3 nucleotides: TGCAGTGCTAAGGGGGCCCAAGAGACCCAGTACTTC.

This clonotype was recorded many times. This rearrangement joins TRBV4-1 to TRBJ1-2; D may be TRBD1 (5 bases). Looked up from germline, CDR1 is MGHRA and CDR2 is YSYEKL. CDR3 length: 16 amino acids. V was pared by 0 bases and J by 4 bases, with 15 bases between. This CDR3 reads CASSQESGGPLYGYTF. CDR3 sequence (DNA): TGCGCCAGCAGCCAAGAAAGTGGGGGACCGCTCTATGGCTACACCTTC.

With respect to this clonotype: A much larger clone differs by one base, so this may be a read error. This chain links TRBV9 with TRBJ2-3, with a weak D call TRBD2 (5 bases). The V gene's germline CDR1 is SGDLS and CDR2 YYNGEE. This CDR3 contains 14 residues. The CDR3 sequence is CACSGRHSTDTQYF. DNA of the CDR3: TGTGCCTGCAGCGGACGACACAGCACAGATACGCAGTATTTT.

This chain links TRBV12-3 or TRBV12-4 with TRBJ2-1; the match to TRBD2 covers 8 bases. Near its end, the DNA agrees better with TRBJ2-7, so the J call may be wrong. The CDR3 is 15 amino acids. The CDR3 here is CASSRDGGAYNEQYF. The CDR3 DNA reads TGTGCCAGCAGTCGAGACGGGGGGGCCTACAATGAGCAGTACTTC.

This clonotype was observed a few times. The V call is TRBV11-1, the J call TRBJ2-2; no firm D call. The CDR3 loop spans 16 amino acids. Germline CDR1 SGHAT, CDR2 FQDESV (reference sequence). V lost 1 base and J lost 1, with 10 bases in between. CDR3 sequence: CASSLVETVNTGELFF. The CDR3 region has the DNA TGTGCCAGCAGCTTAGTGGAGACGGTGAACACCGGGGAGCTGTTTTTT.

The V gene is TRBV6-5, the J gene TRBJ1-5; TRBD1 agrees at 7 bases. The germline V gene encodes CDR1 MNHEY and CDR2 SVGAGI. This CDR3 is built from 14 residues. V lost 6 bases to trimming and J lost 9 bases; unmatched junction nucleotides: 11. The CDR3 sequence is CASSNTGDFGPQHF. DNA of the CDR3: TGTGCCAGCAGCAACACAGGGGACTTTGGGCCCCAGCATTTT.

This clonotype was seen at least ten times. This chain uses TRBV6-2 or TRBV6-3 with TRBJ2-7; TRBD2 matches 9 bases. Germline CDR1 MNHEY, CDR2 SVGEGT. The CDR3 spans 13 residues. V shed 4 bases, J shed 12 bases, and the junction held 10 bases outside the gene matches. The CDR3 reads CASSLNSGGLWYF. The CDR3 nucleotides read TGTGCCAGCAGTTTGAATAGCGGGGGCCTCTGGTACTTC.

This sequence joins TRBV29-1 and TRBJ1-1; the match to TRBD1 covers 8 bases. V lost 6 bases and J lost 8; bases outside the gene matches: 5. The CDR3 has 11 residues. Germline CDR1 SQVTM, CDR2 ANQGSEA. CDR3 residues: CSVATGAEAFF. Here the CDR3 DNA reads TGCAGCGTGGCGACAGGGGCCGAAGCTTTCTTT. The whole variable domain, remainder taken from reference TRBV29-1 and TRBJ1-1, is SAVISQKPSRDICQRGTSLTIQCQVDSQVTMMFWYRQQPGQSLTLIATANQGSEATYESGFVIDKFPISRPNLTFSTLTVSNMSPEDSSIYLCSVATGAEAFFGQGTRLTVV.

This clonotype was observed many times. The chain carries TRBV9 and TRBJ2-3; 7 nucleotides match TRBD2. V gave up 3 bases and J gave up 6 bases; unmatched junction bases: 10. The CDR3 covers 15 residues. Germline V CDR1 and CDR2: SGDLS, YYNGEE. The CDR3 spells CASSGGTTQTDTQYF. CDR3 DNA: TGTGCCAGCAGCGGAGGGACTACCCAAACCGATACGCAGTATTTT.

There are many counts of this clonotype. V usage is TRBV14 and J usage is TRBJ2-5; a weak D match, TRBD2 (7 bases). The V gene's germline CDR1 is SGHDN and CDR2 FVKESK. V lost 0 bases to trimming and J lost 4 bases, with 15 bases between them. The CDR3 length is 16 residues. CDR3 sequence (DNA): TGTGCCAGCAGCCAAGAGCTCGGGGGGCTCGGAGAGACCCAGTACTTC. Protein: CASSQELGGLGETQYF.

A remark on this clonotype: A much larger clonotype is one base distant, so this may be a read error. The chain joins TRBV5-1 to TRBJ2-1, with D possibly matching TRBD1 (5 bases). The J call is doubtful: the DNA matches TRBJ2-7 better. This CDR3 has 17 amino acids. Germline CDR1 is SGHRS and CDR2 is YFSETQ. CDR3 coding DNA: TGCGCCAGCAGCAACAGACAGTCACCCTCCTCCTACAATGAGCAGTACTTC. Translated: CASSNRQSPSSYNEQYF.